A single T cell receptor (beta chain) is shown here with its context. MiXCR, applied by TCRdb to the RT-PCR reads, yields one record per CDR3 protein. Among just under 550,000 distinct CDR3 sequences listed, under 25% were seen once. The sample originates from a study of response to subunit inactivated influenza vaccine. Germline V gene lookup returns CDR1 GTSNPN and CDR2 SVGIG (reference sequence). Trimming cost V 3 bases and J 1 base, with 9 bases left between them. The CDR3 is made up of 13 amino acids. The sample was also linked to a second study, of T cells expressing NK-cell markers. That paper states: For TCR beta, cDNA was produced by 5'RACE template switching with UMIs. Of CD8+ T cells, 1.0-7.0% belonged to dominant NKG2C+ clonotypes in roughly 6 donors. These clonotypes, the leaders elsewhere, also led the CD3+CD56-NKG2C+ fraction in a handful of donors.

The specimen comprised CD4+ T cells sorted from PBMCs, sampled about 13 days after vaccination. The receptor comes from a man aged 45-60 years who received an inactivated influenza vaccine. J is TRBJ1-1 and V is TRBV30; perhaps TRBD1 as D (6 bases). The CDR3 loop is CAWRDSWNTEAFF. The CDR3 DNA follows: TGTGCCTGGAGGGACAGCTGGAACACTGAAGCTTTCTTT.